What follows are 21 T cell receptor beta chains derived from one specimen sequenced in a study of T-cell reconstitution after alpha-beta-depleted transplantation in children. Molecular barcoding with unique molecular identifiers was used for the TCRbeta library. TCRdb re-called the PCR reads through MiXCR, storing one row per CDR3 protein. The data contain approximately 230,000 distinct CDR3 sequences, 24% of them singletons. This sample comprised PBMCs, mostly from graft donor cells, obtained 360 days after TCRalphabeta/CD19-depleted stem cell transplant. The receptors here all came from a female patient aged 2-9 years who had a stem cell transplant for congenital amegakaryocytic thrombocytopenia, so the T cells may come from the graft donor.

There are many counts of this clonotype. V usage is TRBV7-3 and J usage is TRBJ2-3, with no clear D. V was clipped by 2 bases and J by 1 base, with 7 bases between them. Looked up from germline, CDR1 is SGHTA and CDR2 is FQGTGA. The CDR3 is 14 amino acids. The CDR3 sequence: CASSLLSGTDTQYF. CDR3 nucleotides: TGTGCCAGCAGCTTACTCTCAGGCACAGATACGCAGTATTTT.

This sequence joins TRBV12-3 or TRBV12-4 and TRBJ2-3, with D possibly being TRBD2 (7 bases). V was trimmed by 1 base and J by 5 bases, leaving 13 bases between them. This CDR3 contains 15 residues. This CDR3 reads CASSLGGGAVDTQYF. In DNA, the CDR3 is TGTGCCAGCAGTTTAGGGGGGGGGGCGGTAGATACGCAGTATTTT.

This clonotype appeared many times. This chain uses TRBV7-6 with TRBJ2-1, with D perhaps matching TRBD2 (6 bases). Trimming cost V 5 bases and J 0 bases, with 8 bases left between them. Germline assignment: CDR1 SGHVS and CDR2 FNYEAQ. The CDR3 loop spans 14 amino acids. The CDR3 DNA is TGTGCCAGCAGCGTTAGCGGCTCCTACAATGAGCAGTTCTTC. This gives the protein CASSVSGSYNEQFF. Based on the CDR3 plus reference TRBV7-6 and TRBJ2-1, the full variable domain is GAGVSQSPRYKVTKRGQDVALRCDPISGHVSLYWYRQALGQGPEFLTYFNYEAQQDKSGLPNDRFSAERPEGSISTLTIQRTEQRDSAMYRCASSVSGSYNEQFFGPGTRLTVL.

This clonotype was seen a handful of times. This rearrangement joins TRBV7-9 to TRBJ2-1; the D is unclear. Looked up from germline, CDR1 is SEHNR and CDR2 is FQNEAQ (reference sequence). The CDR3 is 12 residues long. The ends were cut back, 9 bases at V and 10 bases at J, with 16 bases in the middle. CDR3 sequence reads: CASHPLMNEQFF. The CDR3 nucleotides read TGTGCCAGTCACCCTCTTATGAACGAGCAGTTCTTC.

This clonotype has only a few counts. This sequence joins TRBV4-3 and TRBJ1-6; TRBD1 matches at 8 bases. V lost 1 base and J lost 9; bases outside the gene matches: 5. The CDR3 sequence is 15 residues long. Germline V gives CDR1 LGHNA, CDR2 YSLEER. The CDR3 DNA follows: TGCGCCAGCAGCCAAGTGGACAGGGCTAGTTCACCCCTCCACTTT. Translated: CASSQVDRASSPLHF.

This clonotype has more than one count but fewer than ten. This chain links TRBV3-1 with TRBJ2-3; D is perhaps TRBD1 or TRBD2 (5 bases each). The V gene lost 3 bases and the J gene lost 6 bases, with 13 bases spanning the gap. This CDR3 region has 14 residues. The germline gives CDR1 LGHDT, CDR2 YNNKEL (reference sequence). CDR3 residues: CASSHPGTLDTQYF. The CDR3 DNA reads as TGTGCCAGCAGCCATCCCGGGACCTTGGATACGCAGTATTTT.

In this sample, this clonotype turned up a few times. The CDR3 sequence: CASSLVPEGTEAFF. As DNA, the CDR3 is TGTGCCAGCAGCTTGGTTCCCGAGGGTACTGAAGCTTTCTTT. The chain employs TRBV5-4 and TRBJ1-1; no firm D call. The CDR3 totals 14 residues. Germline values: CDR1 SGHNT, CDR2 YYREEE (reference sequence). Trimming left V 0 bases short and J 5 bases short, with 11 bases between.

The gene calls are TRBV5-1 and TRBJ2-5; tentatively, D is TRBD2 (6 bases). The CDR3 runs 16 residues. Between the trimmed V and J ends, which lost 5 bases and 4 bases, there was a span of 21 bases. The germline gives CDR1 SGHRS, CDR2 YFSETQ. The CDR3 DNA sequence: TGCGCCAGCAGTCGCTTACCGGGGGAAGGAGGAGAGACCCAGTACTTC. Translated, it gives CASSRLPGEGGETQYF.

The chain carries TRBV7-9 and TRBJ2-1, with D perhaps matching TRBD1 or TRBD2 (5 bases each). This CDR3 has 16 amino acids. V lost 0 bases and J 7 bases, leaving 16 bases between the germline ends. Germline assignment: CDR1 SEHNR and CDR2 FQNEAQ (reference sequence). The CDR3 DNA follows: TGTGCCAGCAGCTTAGCGGAACGGGGCTGGGAGAATGAGCAGTTCTTC. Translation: CASSLAERGWENEQFF. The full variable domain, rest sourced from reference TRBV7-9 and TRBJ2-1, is DTGVSQNPRHKITKRGQNVTFRCDPISEHNRLYWYRQTLGQGPEFLTYFQNEAQLEKSRLLSDRFSAERPKGSFSTLEIQRTEQGDSAMYLCASSLAERGWENEQFFGPGTRLTVL.

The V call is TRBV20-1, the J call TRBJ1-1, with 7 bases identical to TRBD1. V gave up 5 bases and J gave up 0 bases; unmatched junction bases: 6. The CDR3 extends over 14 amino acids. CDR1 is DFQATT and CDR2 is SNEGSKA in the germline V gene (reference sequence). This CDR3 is CSAQTGSMNTEAFF. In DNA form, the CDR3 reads TGCAGTGCTCAGACAGGGAGCATGAACACTGAAGCTTTCTTT.

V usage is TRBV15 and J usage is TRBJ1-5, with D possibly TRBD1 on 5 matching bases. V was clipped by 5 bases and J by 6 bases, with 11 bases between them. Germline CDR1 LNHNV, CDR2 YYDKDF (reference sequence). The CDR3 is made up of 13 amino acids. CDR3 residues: CATSWGGGQPQHF. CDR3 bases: TGTGCCACCAGCTGGGGGGGTGGTCAGCCCCAGCATTTT.

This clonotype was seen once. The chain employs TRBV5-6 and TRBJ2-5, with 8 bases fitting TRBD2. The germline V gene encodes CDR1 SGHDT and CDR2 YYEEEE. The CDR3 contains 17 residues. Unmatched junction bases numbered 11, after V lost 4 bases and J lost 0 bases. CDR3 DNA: TGTGCCAGCAGCCCCACTCGGGGGGGAGATAACCAAGAGACCCAGTACTTC. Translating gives CASSPTRGGDNQETQYF.

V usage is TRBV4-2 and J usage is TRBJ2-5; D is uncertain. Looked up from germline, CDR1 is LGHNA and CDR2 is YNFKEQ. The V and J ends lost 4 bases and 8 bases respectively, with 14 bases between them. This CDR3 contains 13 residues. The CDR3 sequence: CASSPQGLSTQYF. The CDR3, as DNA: TGTGCCAGCAGCCCGCAAGGCCTATCCACCCAGTACTTC.

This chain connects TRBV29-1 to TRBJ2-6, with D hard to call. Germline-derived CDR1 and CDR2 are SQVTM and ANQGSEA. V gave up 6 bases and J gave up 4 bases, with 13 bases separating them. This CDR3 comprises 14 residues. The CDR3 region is CSVFDTGGANVLTF. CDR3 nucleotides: TGCAGCGTCTTCGACACCGGCGGGGCCAACGTCCTGACTTTC.

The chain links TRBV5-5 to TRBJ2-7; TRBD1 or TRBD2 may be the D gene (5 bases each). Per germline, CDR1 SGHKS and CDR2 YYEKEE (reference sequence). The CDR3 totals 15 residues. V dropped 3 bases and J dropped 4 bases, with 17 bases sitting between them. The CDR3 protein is CASSSSGTQRYEQYF. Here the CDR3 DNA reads TGTGCCAGCAGCTCGTCCGGGACCCAGCGGTACGAGCAGTACTTC.

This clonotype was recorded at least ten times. For the CDR3, the DNA is TGTGCCAGCAGACCCGGGACGTCCACCGGGGAGCTGTTTTTT. Translation: CASRPGTSTGELFF. This chain uses TRBV6-2 or TRBV6-3 with TRBJ2-2; either TRBD1 or TRBD2 may fit D (5 bases each). The V end lost 6 bases, the J end lost 4 bases, and 12 bases lay between the germline ends. Germline CDR1 MNHEY, CDR2 SVGEGT. The CDR3 has 14 amino acids.

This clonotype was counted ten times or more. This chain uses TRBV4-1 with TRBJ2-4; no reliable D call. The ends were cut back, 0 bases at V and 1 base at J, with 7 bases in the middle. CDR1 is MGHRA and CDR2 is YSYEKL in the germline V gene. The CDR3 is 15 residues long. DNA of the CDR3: TGCGCCAGCAGCCAAGAAGGGATGGCCAAAAACATTCAGTACTTC. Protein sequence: CASSQEGMAKNIQYF.

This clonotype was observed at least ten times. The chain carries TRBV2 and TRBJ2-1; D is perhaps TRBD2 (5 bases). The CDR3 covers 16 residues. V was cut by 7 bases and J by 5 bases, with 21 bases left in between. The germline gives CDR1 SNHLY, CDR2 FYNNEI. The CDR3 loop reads CASKHPGILGHNEQFF. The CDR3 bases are TGTGCCAGCAAACACCCCGGGATACTAGGCCACAATGAGCAGTTCTTC. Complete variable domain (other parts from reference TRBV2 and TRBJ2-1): EPEVTQTPSHQVTQMGQEVILRCVPISNHLYFYWYRQILGQKVEFLVSFYNNEISEKSEIFDDQFSVERPDGSNFTLKIRSTKLEDSAMYFCASKHPGILGHNEQFFGPGTRLTVL.

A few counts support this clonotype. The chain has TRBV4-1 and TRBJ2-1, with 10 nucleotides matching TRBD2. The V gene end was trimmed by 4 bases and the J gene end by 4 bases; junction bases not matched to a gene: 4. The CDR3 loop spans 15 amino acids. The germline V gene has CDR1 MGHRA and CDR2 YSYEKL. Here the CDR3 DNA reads TGCGCCAGCAGCCCTGGACTAGCGGAATACAATGAGCAGTTCTTC. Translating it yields CASSPGLAEYNEQFF.

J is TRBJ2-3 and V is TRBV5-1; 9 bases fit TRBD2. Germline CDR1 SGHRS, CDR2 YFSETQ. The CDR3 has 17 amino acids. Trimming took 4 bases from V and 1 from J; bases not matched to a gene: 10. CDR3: CASSPKGSGGRTDTQYF. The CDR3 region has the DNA TGCGCCAGCAGCCCGAAGGGCAGCGGGGGGCGCACAGATACGCAGTATTTT.

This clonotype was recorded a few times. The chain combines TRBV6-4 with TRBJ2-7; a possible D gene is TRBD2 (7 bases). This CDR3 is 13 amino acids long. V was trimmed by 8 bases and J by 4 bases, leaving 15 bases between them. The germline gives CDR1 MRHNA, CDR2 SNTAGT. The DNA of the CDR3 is TGTGCCAGCTCTTGCGGGGGCGGGTACGAGCAGTACTTC. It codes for CASSCGGGYEQYF.